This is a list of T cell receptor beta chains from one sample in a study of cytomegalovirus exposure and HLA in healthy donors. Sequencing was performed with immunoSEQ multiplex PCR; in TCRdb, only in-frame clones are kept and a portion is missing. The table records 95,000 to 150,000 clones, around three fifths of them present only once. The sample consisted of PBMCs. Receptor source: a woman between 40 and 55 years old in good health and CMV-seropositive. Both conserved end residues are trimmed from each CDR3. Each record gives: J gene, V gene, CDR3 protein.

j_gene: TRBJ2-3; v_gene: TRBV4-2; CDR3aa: ASSFRQTTSTDTQY
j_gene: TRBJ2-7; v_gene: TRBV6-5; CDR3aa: ASKVQREGSYEQY
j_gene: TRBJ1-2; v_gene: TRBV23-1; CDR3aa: ASSHSRRVCGYT
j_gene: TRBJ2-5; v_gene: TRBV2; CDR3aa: ASSDRGRGGETQY
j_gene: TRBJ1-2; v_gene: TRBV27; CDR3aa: ASSSGGDGYT
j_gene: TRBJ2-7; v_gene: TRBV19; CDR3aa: ASSTGQGLYEQY
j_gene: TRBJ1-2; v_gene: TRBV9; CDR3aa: ASSVGGTRPYGYT
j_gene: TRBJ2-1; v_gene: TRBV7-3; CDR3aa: ASSSLAGGEQF
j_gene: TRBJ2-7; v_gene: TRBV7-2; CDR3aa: ATRWGSGVYEQY
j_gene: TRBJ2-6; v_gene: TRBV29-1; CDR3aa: SVDQGSGANVLT
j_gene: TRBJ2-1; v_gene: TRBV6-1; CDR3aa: ASSPYPGQSNEQF
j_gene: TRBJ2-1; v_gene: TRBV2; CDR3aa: ASSEGWVYGEQF
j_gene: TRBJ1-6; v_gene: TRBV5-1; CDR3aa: ASSGGTGSSYNSPLH
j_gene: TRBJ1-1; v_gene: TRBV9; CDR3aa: ASGRTGTKNTEAF
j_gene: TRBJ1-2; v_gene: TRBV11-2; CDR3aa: ASTIDRGRGYT
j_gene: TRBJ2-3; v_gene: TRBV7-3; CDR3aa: ASRGMAVTDTQY
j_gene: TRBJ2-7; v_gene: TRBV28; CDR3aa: ATYGGSTYEQY
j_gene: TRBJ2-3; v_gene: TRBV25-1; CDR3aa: ASSDTTSSTDTQY
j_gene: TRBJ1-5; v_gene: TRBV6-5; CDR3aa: ASSYSGGSNQPQH
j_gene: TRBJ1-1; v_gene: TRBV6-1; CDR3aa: ASRPTSGNTEAF
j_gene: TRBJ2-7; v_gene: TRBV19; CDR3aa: ASSIVEGYEQY
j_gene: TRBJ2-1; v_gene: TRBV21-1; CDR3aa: ASSSPTSGRSNEQF
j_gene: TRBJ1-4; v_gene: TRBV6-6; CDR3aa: ASSYLADEKLF
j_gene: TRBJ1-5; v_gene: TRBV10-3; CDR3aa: ATRGSVSNQPQH
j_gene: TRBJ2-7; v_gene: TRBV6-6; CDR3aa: ASRNLAGGYEQY
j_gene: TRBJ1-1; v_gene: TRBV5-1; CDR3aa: ASSIGTGRTEAF
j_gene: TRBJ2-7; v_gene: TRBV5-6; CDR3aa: ASRVLGSLYYEQY
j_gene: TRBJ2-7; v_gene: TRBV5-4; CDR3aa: ASSLAGGGLSPYEQY
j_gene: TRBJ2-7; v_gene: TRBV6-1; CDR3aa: ASSAETGGFRMEQY
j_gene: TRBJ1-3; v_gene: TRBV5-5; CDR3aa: ASSFSPAGNTIY
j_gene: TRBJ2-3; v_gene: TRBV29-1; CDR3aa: GGGQGVSLPSRDTQY
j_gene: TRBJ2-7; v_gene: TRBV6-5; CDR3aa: ASSPGQGPYYEQY
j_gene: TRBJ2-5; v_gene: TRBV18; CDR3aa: ASSPSSGQRVQETQY
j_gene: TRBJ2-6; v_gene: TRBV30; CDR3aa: AWWGGRSSGANVLT
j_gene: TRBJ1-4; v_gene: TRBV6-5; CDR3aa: ASSSGAATNEKLF
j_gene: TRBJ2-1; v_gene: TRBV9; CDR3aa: ASSVAWRGEQF
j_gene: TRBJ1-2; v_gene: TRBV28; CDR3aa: ASSGLAANYGYT
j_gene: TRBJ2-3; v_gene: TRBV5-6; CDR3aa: ASSLGLLAYSTDTQY
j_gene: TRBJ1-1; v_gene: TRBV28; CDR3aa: ASSHLDHLNTEAF
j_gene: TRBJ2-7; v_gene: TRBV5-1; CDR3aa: ASRTLDDSYEQY
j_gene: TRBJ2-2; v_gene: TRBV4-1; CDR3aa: ASSQFREDTGELF
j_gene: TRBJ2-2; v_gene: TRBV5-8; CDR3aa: ASRTGQTNTGELF
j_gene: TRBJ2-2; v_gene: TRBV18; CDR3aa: ASSEGAISLSTGELF
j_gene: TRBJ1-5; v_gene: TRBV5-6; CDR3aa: ASSLQGAQPQH
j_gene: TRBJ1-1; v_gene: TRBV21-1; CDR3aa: ASSKRAGENTEAF
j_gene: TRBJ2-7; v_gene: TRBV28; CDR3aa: ASHSVAGSREQY
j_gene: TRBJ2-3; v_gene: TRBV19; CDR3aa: ASSTPPGSGADTQY
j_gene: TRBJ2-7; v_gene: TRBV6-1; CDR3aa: ASSASTGAAYEQY
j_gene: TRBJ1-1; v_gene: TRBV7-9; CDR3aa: ASSLVTRRTEAF
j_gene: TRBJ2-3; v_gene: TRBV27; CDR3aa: ASSVGQGDTQY
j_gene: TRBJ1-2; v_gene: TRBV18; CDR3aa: ASSPSTANYGYT
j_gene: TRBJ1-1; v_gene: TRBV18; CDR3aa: ASSPRGGAGGSEAF
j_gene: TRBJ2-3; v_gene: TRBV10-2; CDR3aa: ASLASLSTDTQY
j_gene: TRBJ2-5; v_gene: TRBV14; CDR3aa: ASSPGWETQY
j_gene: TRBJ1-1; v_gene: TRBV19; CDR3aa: ASRGDARGTEAF